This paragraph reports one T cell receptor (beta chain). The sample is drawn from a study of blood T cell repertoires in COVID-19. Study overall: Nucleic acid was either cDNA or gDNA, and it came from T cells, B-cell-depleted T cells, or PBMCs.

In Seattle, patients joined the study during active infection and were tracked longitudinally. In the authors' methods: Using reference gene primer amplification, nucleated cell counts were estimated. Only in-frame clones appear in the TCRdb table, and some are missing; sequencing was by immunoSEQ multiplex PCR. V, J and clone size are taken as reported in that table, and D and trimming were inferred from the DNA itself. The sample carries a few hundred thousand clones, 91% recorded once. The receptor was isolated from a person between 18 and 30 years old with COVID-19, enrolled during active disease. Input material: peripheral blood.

The CDR3 loop reads CASSLPTGLGEAFF. The CDR3 nucleotides read TGCGCCAGCAGCCTACCGACGGGACTGGGTGAAGCTTTCTTT. The chain recombines TRBV4-1 with TRBJ1-1; a possible D gene is TRBD1 (5 bases). CDR1 is MGHRA and CDR2 is YSYEKL in the germline V gene. Trimming took off 4 bases at V and 7 bases at J, with 16 bases between the two ends. CDR3 size: 14 residues.